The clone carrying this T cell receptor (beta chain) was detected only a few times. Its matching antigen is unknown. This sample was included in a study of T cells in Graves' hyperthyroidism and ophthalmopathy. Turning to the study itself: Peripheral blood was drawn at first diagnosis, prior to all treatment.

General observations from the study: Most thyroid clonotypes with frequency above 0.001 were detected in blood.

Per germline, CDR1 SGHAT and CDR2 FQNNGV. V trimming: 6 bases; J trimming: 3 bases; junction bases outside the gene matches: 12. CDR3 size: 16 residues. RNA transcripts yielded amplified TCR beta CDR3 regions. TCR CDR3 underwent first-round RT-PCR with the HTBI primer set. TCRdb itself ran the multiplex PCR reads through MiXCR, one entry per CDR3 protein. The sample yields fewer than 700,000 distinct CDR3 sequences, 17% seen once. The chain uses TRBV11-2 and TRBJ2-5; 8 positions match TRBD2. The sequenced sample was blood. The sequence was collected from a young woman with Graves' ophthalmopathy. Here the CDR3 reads CASSSNAGTREETQYF. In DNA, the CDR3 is TGTGCCAGCAGTTCCAACGCCGGGACTAGAGAAGAGACCCAGTACTTC. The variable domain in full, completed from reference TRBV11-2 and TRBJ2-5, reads EAGVAQSPRYKIIEKRQSVAFWCNPISGHATLYWYQQILGQGPKLLIQFQNNGVVDDSQLPKDRFSAERLKGVDSTLKIQPAKLEDSAVYLCASSSNAGTREETQYFGPGTRLLVL.